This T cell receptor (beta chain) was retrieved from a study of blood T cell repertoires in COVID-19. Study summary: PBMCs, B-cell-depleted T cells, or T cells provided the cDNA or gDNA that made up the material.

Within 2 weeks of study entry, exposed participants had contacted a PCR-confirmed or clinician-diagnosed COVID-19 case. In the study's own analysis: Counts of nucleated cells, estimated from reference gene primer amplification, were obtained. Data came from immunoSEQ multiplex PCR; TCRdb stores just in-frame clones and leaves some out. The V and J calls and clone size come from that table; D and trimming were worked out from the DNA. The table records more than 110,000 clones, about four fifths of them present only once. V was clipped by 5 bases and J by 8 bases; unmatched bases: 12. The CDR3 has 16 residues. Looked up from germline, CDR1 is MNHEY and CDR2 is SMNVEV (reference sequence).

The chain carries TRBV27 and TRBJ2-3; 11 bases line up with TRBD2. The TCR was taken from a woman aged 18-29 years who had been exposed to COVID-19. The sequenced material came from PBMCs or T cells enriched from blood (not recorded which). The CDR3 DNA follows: TGTGCCAGCAGTAGTAGACTAGCGGGAATTAGGGGTACGCAGTATTTT. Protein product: CASSSRLAGIRGTQYF.